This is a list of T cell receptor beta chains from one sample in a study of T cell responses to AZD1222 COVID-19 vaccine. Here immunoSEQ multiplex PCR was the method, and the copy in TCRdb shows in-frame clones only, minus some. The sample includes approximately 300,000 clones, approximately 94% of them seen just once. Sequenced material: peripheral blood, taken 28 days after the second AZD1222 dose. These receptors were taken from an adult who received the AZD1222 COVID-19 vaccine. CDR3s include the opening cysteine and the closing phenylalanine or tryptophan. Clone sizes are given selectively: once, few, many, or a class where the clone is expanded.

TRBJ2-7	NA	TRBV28	CASTKSSGMGEQYF
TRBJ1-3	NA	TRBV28	CASIHNSLRSGNTIYF
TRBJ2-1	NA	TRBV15	CATSRDGRLGRGDEQFF
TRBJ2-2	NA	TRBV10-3	CAIRAGGGPGTGELFF
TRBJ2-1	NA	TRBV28	CASSLLGRNEQFF
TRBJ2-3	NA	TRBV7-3	CASSLEREATDTQYF
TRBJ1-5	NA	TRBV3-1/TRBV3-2	CASSQDGGSGPQHF
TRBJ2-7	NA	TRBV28	CASRSGGYEQYF
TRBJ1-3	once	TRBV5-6	CASSLNREESTIYF
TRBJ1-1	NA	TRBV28	CASSWWDRDEAFF
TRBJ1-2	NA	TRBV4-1	CASSSPTGANYGYTF
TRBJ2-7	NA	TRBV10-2	CASSVTSNEQYF
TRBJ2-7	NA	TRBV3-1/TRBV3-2	CASSHTVAEQYF
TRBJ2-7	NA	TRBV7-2	CASSSPGGSYEQYF
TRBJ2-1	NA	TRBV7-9	CASSLGLALNNEQFF
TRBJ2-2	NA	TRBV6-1	CASSAISWGRTSTGELFF
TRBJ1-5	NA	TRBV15	CATSRDPGTYSNQPQHF
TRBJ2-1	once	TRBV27	CASSLFSGRAGFNEQFF
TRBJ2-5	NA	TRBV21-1	CASSKALEKETQYF
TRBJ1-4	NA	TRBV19	CASTPTAGTEKLFF
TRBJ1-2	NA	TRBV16	CASSQSAENYGYTF
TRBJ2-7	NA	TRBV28	CASSGQVRTYSYEQYF
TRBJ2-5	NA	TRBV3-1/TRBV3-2	CASSPLDAPNQETQYF
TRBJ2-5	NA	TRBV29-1	CSASQETQYF
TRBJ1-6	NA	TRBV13	CASRAGGKNSPLHF
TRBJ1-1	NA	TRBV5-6	CASSWRTGTTEAFF
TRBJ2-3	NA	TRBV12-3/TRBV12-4	CASRGRGDTQYF
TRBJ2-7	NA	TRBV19	CASIVVAGERYEQYF
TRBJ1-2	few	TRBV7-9	CASSSWGAGYTF
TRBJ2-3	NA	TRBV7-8	CASSFLIRAGVGDTQYF
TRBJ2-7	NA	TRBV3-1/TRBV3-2	CASSPGSTYEQYF
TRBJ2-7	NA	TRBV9	CASSPTPNRDYEQYF
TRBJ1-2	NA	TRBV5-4	CASSLAGGGQVYGYTF
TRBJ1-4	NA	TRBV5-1	CASSLGSGANEKLFF
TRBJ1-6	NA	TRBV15	CATSRVQGGSPLHF
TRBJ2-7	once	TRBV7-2	CASSLARGPTYEQYF
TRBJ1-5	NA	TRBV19	CASSPLGYSNQPQHF
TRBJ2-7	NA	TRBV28	CASSLFFRDYEQYF
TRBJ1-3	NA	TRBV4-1	CASSFRQLSGNTIYF
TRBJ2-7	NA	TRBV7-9	CASSSIDRGYEQYF
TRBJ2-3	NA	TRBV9	CASSRGFDPDTQYF
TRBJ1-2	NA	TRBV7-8	CASSSPGQGVKYGYTF
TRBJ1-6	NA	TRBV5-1	CASSLEGGGNSPLHF
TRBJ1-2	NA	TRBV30	CAWRRTGGVYGYTF
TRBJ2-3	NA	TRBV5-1	CASSPNTGPTDTQYF
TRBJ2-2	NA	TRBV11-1	CASSWEGRGFAELFF
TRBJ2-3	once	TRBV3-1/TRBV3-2	CASSIDSDTQYF
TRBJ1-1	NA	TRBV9	CASSGGQGAFF
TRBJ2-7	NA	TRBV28	CASSPSGDRGYEQYF
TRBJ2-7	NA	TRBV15	CATSEGLSYEQYF
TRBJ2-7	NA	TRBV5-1	CASSLVVGQDAYEQYF
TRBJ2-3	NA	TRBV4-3	CASSQTTGSRDTQYF
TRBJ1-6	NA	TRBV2	CASSRQGSPLHF
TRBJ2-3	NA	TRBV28	CASSRTGGTDTQYF
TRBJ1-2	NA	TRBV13	CASSLDRDYGYTF
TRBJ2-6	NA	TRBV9	CASTRLGSGANVLTF
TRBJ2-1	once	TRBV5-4	CASSLGGQGSYNEQFF